This T cell receptor (beta chain) was captured by sequencing in a study of T cell responses to AZD1222 COVID-19 vaccine. Study observations and caveats: Repertoires in all cases were sampled only once the peak T cell response had passed. Variant regions that are unmutated are reportedly the target of nearly half of spike-specific TCRs. Possibly, clonal diversity was underestimated; donors were largely white British and included more females.

This CDR3 is built from 15 residues. V was pared by 5 bases and J by 1 base, with 14 bases between. Germline CDR1 and CDR2: LNHDA and SQIVND (reference sequence). Sequencing used immunoSEQ multiplex PCR; TCRdb keeps in-frame clones, though not all of them. Among about 140,000 clones listed, roughly 88% were seen once. Note on this clone: Its specificity is not known.

The chain combines TRBV19 with TRBJ1-1, with D tentatively TRBD1 (6 bases). The receptor was isolated from an adult in good health. Material: peripheral blood, obtained on day 0 of AZD1222 vaccination. The CDR3 protein is CASSLQGQRNTEAFF. The CDR3 DNA reads TGTGCCAGTAGTCTACAGGGTCAAAGGAACACTGAAGCTTTCTTT.